The 13 T cell receptor beta chains presented below share a single source sample, sequenced in a study of T cells after posttransplantation cyclophosphamide. The assay was immunoSEQ multiplex PCR, and TCRdb's table has in-frame clones only and misses some. The repertoire yields approximately 39,000 clones, none seen only once; the top ten contain roughly 1.3%. The sequenced sample was PBMCs. These receptor sequences come from a girl aged 5 to 17 in good health, CMV-negative, and a related stem cell transplant donor.

This clone was recorded a few times. This chain joins TRBV9 and TRBJ2-2, with 9 bases lining up with TRBD1. CDR1 SGDLS and CDR2 YYNGEE come from the germline V gene. Trimming took 3 bases from V and 1 from J; bases not matched to a gene: 4. This CDR3 is built from 16 residues. The CDR3 reads CASSAVGQGNTGELFF. CDR3 DNA sequence: TGTGCCAGCAGCGCGGTGGGACAGGGGAACACCGGGGAGCTGTTTTTT.

In this sample, this clone turned up many times. The rearrangement joins TRBV2 to TRBJ2-1; 9 bases fit TRBD1. With 7 bases clipped from V and 4 bases from J, the junction kept 5 bases outside the gene matches. The CDR3 totals 14 residues. Germline lookup yields CDR1 SNHLY and CDR2 FYNNEI. CDR3 DNA: TGTGCCAGCAACAGGGACAGGGCATACAATGAGCAGTTCTTC. Translation: CASNRDRAYNEQFF.

V usage is TRBV27 and J usage is TRBJ2-7; tentatively, D is TRBD2 (5 bases). Germline V gene sequence: CDR1 MNHEY, CDR2 SMNVEV (reference sequence). The V end lost 2 bases, the J end lost 7 bases, and 18 bases lay between the germline ends. The CDR3 sequence is 15 residues long. CDR3 sequence: CASSLGGLSYLEQYF. CDR3 in DNA: TGTGCCAGCAGTTTAGGCGGGCTCTCATATTTAGAGCAGTACTTC.

This clone was picked up many times. Relative to the germline gene, one junction end is altered; a read error may explain this. The genes are TRBV7-8 and TRBJ2-7; D uncertain. The CDR3 consists of 13 residues. Germline values: CDR1 SGHVS, CDR2 FQNEAQ. CDR3 nucleotides: TGTGCCAGCAGCGTAGCAGAGAGTTGGGAGCAGTACTTC. It specifies CASSVAESWEQYF. Full variable domain (missing parts from reference TRBV7-8 and TRBJ2-7): GAGVSQSPRYKVAKRGQDVALRCDPISGHVSLFWYQQALGQGPEFLTYFQNEAQLDKSGLPSDRFFAERPEGSVSTLKIQRTQQEDSAVYLCASSVAESWEQYFGPGTRLTVT.

This chain joins TRBV10-3 and TRBJ2-5; D perhaps matches TRBD2 (6 bases). V gave up 5 bases and J gave up 1 base, with 14 bases separating them. Looked up from germline, CDR1 is ENHRY and CDR2 is SYGVKD. The CDR3 runs 15 residues. The CDR3 nucleotides are TGTGCCATCAGTCCCACTGGAGGGCTCCAAGAGACCCAGTACTTC. Its translation: CAISPTGGLQETQYF.

This clone appeared a few times. The chain uses TRBV7-8 and TRBJ2-7; TRBD1 is a possible D gene (6 bases). Germline CDR1 and CDR2: SGHVS and FQNEAQ. V lost 5 bases and J 9 bases, leaving 17 bases between the germline ends. The CDR3 sequence is 13 residues long. CDR3 sequence reads: CASSLRDNARQYF. The CDR3 DNA reads TGTGCCAGCAGCCTACGGGACAACGCACGGCAGTACTTC.

The table lists this clone with a few counts. This sequence joins TRBV11-2 and TRBJ2-3; tentative D call: TRBD2 (7 bases). This CDR3 spans 16 amino acids. The germline gives CDR1 SGHAT, CDR2 FQNNGV. Trimming cost V 0 bases and J 5 bases, with 15 bases left between them. Here the CDR3 DNA reads TGTGCCAGCAGCTTAGATCTCGGGGGGCGCATAGATACGCAGTATTTT. Encoded protein: CASSLDLGGRIDTQYF.

This clone was seen ten or more times. The V call is TRBV10-3, the J call TRBJ1-6; 9 positions agree with TRBD1. Germline-derived CDR1 and CDR2 are ENHRY and SYGVKD. The CDR3 has 18 amino acids. V dropped 2 bases and J dropped 7; count of bases not matched to a gene: 12. The CDR3, as DNA: TGTGCCATCAGTGAGAAAGGGACAGGGACCTTCGACAATTCACCCCTCCACTTT. It encodes CAISEKGTGTFDNSPLHF.

This clone has a handful of counts. V usage is TRBV27 and J usage is TRBJ2-3; unclear D gene. The germline V gene has CDR1 MNHEY and CDR2 SMNVEV (reference sequence). This CDR3 is 13 amino acids long. V was shortened by 4 bases and J by 2 bases, with 7 bases between the two germline ends. The CDR3: CASSSLPTDTQYF. In DNA, the CDR3 is TGTGCCAGCAGTTCCCTCCCCACAGATACGCAGTATTTT.

This sequence joins TRBV27 and TRBJ1-1; no clear D gene. Between the trimmed V and J ends, which lost 4 bases and 4 bases, there was a span of 13 bases. The CDR3 consists of 14 residues. Looked up from germline, CDR1 is MNHEY and CDR2 is SMNVEV (reference sequence). The chain's CDR3 is CASSSGPTGTEAFF. CDR3 DNA: TGTGCCAGCAGTTCCGGTCCAACGGGCACTGAAGCTTTCTTT.

Many counts were recorded for this clone. The gene calls are TRBV27 and TRBJ1-5; D gene unclear. The CDR3 loop spans 14 amino acids. Germline CDR1 and CDR2: MNHEY and SMNVEV (reference sequence). V was trimmed by 3 bases and J by 5 bases, leaving 11 bases between them. CDR3 sequence: CASSFDGLHQPQHF. The CDR3 bases are TGTGCCAGCAGTTTTGACGGACTACATCAGCCCCAGCATTTT.

This clone has at least ten counts. This chain uses TRBV5-6 with TRBJ2-7, with D possibly being TRBD2 (5 bases). The CDR3 has 15 residues. Trimming cost V 0 bases and J 5 bases, with 15 bases left between them. Germline CDR1 SGHDT, CDR2 YYEEEE. This CDR3 is CASSLGQAGFNEQYF. The CDR3 DNA is TGTGCCAGCAGCTTGGGGCAGGCGGGCTTCAACGAGCAGTACTTC.

This clone turned up a few times. The chain couples TRBV28 to TRBJ2-2; 11 nucleotides line up with TRBD1. CDR1 is MDHEN and CDR2 is SYDVKM in the germline V gene. The J segment lost 4 bases and the V segment lost 5 bases, leaving 9 bases of the junction unmatched. This CDR3 comprises 17 residues. DNA of the CDR3: TGTGCCAGCAGTCCCGGGACAGGGGGACGGGGCACCGGGGAGCTGTTTTTT. Its translation: CASSPGTGGRGTGELFF.